This note documents a single T cell receptor beta chain sequence. Its cognate antigen is unknown. This sample was taken from a study of cytomegalovirus exposure and HLA in healthy donors. Turning to the study itself: Prior work identified more than 90 million unique TCR beta sequences in some 180 million T cells.

V shed 4 bases and J 5 bases; nucleotides not matched to a gene: 6. Per the germline V gene, CDR1 is SGHNT and CDR2 is YYREEE (reference sequence). This CDR3 has 14 residues. Study-wide results and limits: TCR sequences were mostly rare, though some public TCRs occurred in many donors.

Vbeta (60) and Jbeta (13) primers were used in the PCR. Libraries were prepared by immunoSEQ multiplex PCR; TCRdb keeps only in-frame clonotypes and omits some of them. The sample includes about 150,000 clones, 72% of them seen just once. This sequence joins TRBV5-4 and TRBJ2-5, with 9 positions matching TRBD2. The sequence was collected from a man aged 45 to 65 in good health and CMV-seropositive. The sample was PBMCs. The CDR3 loop reads CASSPGGGDETQYF. The CDR3 DNA sequence: TGTGCCAGCAGCCCCGGCGGGGGGGATGAGACCCAGTACTTC.